These T cell receptor beta chains were read from a single sample in a study of PD-L1 blockade in urothelial cancer. Profiled with immunoSEQ multiplex PCR; TCRdb holds only in-frame clones, not every one. The repertoire includes around 66,000 clones, about 81% of them detected once, and over 1.5% sits in the top ten. The material sequenced was PBMCs, taken around atezolizumab (anti-PD-L1) treatment. The receptors here all came from a man between 65 and 85 years old with urothelial cancer. Each CDR3 is given with its conserved first and last residue. D genes are given only for firm matches. The size of a clone is reported for some rows only, either as once, few or many, or as a class for expanded clones.

CDR3 protein | CDR3 DNA | J gene | V gene | clone size | D gene
CASGTGGYQPQHF | TGTGCCAGCGGGACAGGGGGGTATCAGCCCCAGCATTTT | TRBJ1-5 | TRBV6-5 | . | TRBD1
CASRVTEYSNQPQHF | TGTGCCAGCAGGGTGACAGAGTATAGCAATCAGCCCCAGCATTTT | TRBJ1-5 | TRBV27 | . | .
CASSIYRATGELFF | TGTGCCAGCAGCATCTACAGGGCCACCGGGGAGCTGTTTTTT | TRBJ2-2 | TRBV7-2 | . | .
CASSLVPGLGETQYF | TGTGCCAGCAGCTTAGTCCCGGGGTTGGGGGAGACCCAGTACTTC | TRBJ2-5 | TRBV7-2 | . | .
CASSIDPFGTGVYSNQPQHF | TGTGCCAGTAGTATAGATCCCTTTGGGACAGGGGTTTATAGCAATCAGCCCCAGCATTTT | TRBJ1-5 | TRBV19 | . | TRBD1
CASSSLGGHNYGYTF | TGTGCCAGCAGCTCCCTGGGGGGGCATAACTATGGCTACACCTTC | TRBJ1-2 | TRBV11-3 | . | .
CASSSTDRAVWDEAFF | TGTGCCAGCAGTTCCACGGACAGGGCGGTATGGGACGAAGCTTTCTTT | TRBJ1-1 | TRBV6-5 | . | TRBD1
CASSLKSGFSYEQYF | TGTGCCAGCAGTTTAAAATCGGGGTTCTCCTACGAGCAGTACTTC | TRBJ2-7 | TRBV27 | . | .
CASSLAPGAYGYTF | TGTGCCAGCAGCTTAGCCCCAGGGGCTTATGGCTACACCTTC | TRBJ1-2 | TRBV7-6 | . | .
CARRRDTEAFF | TGTGCCAGAAGGAGGGACACTGAAGCTTTCTTT | TRBJ1-1 | TRBV2 | few | .